The rows below give T cell receptor beta chains drawn from one sample of a study of blood T cell repertoires in COVID-19. Libraries were prepared by immunoSEQ multiplex PCR; TCRdb keeps only in-frame clonotypes and omits some of them. Of fewer than 150,000 clones in the sample, 60% to 85% are singletons; the top ten hold over 15%. Sequenced: peripheral blood. The receptors come from a man aged 80 or over with acute or convalescent COVID-19. Each CDR3 is given with its conserved first and last residue. A D gene is named only where the DNA matches it firmly. Part of the rows lack a size; the others show once, few, many or a class for expanded clones.

>TRBJ1-2|.|TRBV12-3/TRBV12-4|.
TGTGCCAGCAGTACAAATCCTAACTATGGCTACACCTTC
CASSTNPNYGYTF
>TRBJ1-3|.|TRBV4-3|.
TGCGCCAGCAGCCAAGGTGGCTCTAGAGAGGGAACCTCTGGAAACACCATATATTTT
CASSQGGSREGTSGNTIYF
>TRBJ1-2|TRBD1|TRBV7-9|few
TGTGCCAGCAGCTCATTACAGGGGGCGGATGGCTACACCTTC
CASSSLQGADGYTF
>TRBJ2-2|.|TRBV2|.
TGTGCCAGCAGTCTACTGGCGGGGACCGGGGAGCTGTTTTTT
CASSLLAGTGELFF
>TRBJ1-6|TRBD1|TRBV7-2|.
TGTGCCAGCAGCTTCGGACAGGGGAATTCACCCCTCCACTTT
CASSFGQGNSPLHF
>TRBJ2-5|TRBD1|TRBV6-2/TRBV6-3|.
TGTGCCAGCAGTTATCCGGCAGGGGGAGAGACCCAGTACTTC
CASSYPAGGETQYF
>TRBJ2-5|TRBD1|TRBV2|.
TGTGCCAGCAGAGACTACCTGGACAGGCCCTACCAAGAGACCCAGTACTTC
CASRDYLDRPYQETQYF
>TRBJ2-2|.|TRBV18|few
TGTGCCAGCTCACCGGACATTACCGGGGAGCTGTTTTTT
CASSPDITGELFF
>TRBJ1-5|TRBD1|TRBV2|.
TGTGCCAGCAGGGAACAGGGGGCTGTTCAGCCCCAGCATTTT
CASREQGAVQPQHF
>TRBJ1-1|.|TRBV18|.
TGTGCCAGTAACGAGAGGAACACTGAAGCTTTCTTT
CASNERNTEAFF
>TRBJ2-1|TRBD2|TRBV19|.
TGTGCCAGTAGTACCCTAGCGGGGGGGTACAATGAGCAGTTCTTC
CASSTLAGGYNEQFF
>TRBJ2-2|.|TRBV9|once
TGTGCCAGCAACCAGGGGACCGCGAACACCGGGGAGCTGTTTTTT
CASNQGTANTGELFF
>TRBJ2-3|TRBD1|TRBV29-1|.
TGCAGCGTGACAGGGGGCTTCGATACGCAGTATTTT
CSVTGGFDTQYF
>TRBJ2-1|TRBD2|TRBV7-9|few
TGTGCCAGCAGCCAACCTGCGGGGGTGGGGGCTAGCGGGGTAAACGAGCAGTTCTTC
CASSQPAGVGASGVNEQFF
>TRBJ2-1|.|TRBV4-2|.
TGTGCCAGCAGCCAAGAAGTCGGGGGGCCCCCCTACAATGAGCAGTTCTTC
CASSQEVGGPPYNEQFF
>TRBJ1-1|.|TRBV9|medium-sized
TGTGCCAGCAGTCCCTTCCTGAACACTGAAGCTTTCTTT
CASSPFLNTEAFF
>TRBJ1-5|.|TRBV27|few
TGTGCCAGCAGTTTACAGGCTAATCAGCCCCAGCATTTT
CASSLQANQPQHF
>TRBJ2-7|TRBD1|TRBV29-1|.
TGCAGCGTTGCCCTAATCCCGGGACAGACGAGCTACGAGCAGTACTTC
CSVALIPGQTSYEQYF
>TRBJ1-1|.|TRBV19|.
TGTGCCAGTAGTTCTACAGGGCTGGTGAAGGGCACTGAAGCTTTCTTT
CASSSTGLVKGTEAFF
>TRBJ2-7|TRBD2|TRBV10-3|.
TGTGCCATCCAGGACCGGCTGGGAGGGGAGCAGTACTTC
CAIQDRLGGEQYF